The source of this T cell receptor (beta chain) is a study of human T cells and chemical hapten exposure. The wider study: Patients, largely female, had alopecia areata, totalis or universalis. Findings and limits, study-wide: After DPC sensitization, TCRs above 1 in 1000 frequency showed no change. In comparison with controls, expanded TCRs gave rise to a significantly larger number of large CDR3 similarity clusters.

This clonotype has ten or more counts. Its antigen remains unknown. The germline V gene has CDR1 SGHVS and CDR2 FNYEAQ. V was pared by 7 bases and J by 4 bases, with 11 bases between. The CDR3 is made up of 14 amino acids. TCRdb used MiXCR to reprocess the RACE reads, holding one entry per CDR3 protein. The sample lists some 81,000 distinct CDR3 sequences; roughly 10% were seen once. The time point was: patch test 2, 6 weeks after DPC sensitization. Treatment described: therapeutic diphenylcyclopropenone sensitization with weekly scalp DPC. The donor pool consisted of alopecia patients aged 18 to 70 years, considered suitable for DPC.

The chain joins TRBV7-6 to TRBJ2-6; unclear D gene. This material consisted of whole blood, taken in connection with sensitization to the hapten diphenylcyclopropenone (DPC). This clonotype originated in a young man with alopecia areata. Some clones in this sample may be carry-over from other donors' samples. The CDR3 nucleotides are TGTGCCAGCACCCCAATGGGAGGGGCCAACGTCCTGACTTTC. Translated, it gives CASTPMGGANVLTF.